What follows are 32 T cell receptor beta chains derived from one specimen sequenced in a study of immune evolution from preneoplasia to lung adenocarcinoma listed by TCRdb under 2021. Libraries were prepared through the immunoSEQ multiplex PCR assay. The table was pulled from immuneACCESS by TCRdb, which kept in-frame rearrangements only. Such tables lose some clones; where checked, under half of the loss comes from unresolved V genes, and the rest has no known cause. The table for this sample lists about 9,900 clones; about 81% of them were counted only once. The top ten hold approximately 3% of the sample. Sequences were obtained from FFPE lung adenocarcinoma in situ tissue. In the paper's terms, the cell subset or site label means: preinvasive adenocarcinoma in situ (AIS). The receptors shown here come from a person aged 70 to 85 with lung adenocarcinoma.

The rearrangement joins TRBV5-6 to TRBJ1-1; no firm D call. Germline CDR1 is SGHDT and CDR2 is YYEEEE. V gave up 0 bases and J gave up 3 bases, with 9 bases separating them. The CDR3 sequence is 14 residues long. CDR3 DNA: TGTGCCAGCAGCTTGGAATGGGGAGACACTGAAGCTTTCTTT. Amino acids: CASSLEWGDTEAFF.

This chain links TRBV5-1 with TRBJ2-1, with 10 bases fitting TRBD2. From germline, CDR1 is SGHRS and CDR2 YFSETQ. Trimming cost V 1 base and J 3 bases; bases outside gene matches: 22. This CDR3 has 22 residues. The CDR3 sequence is CASSLMGRPSGGPLRFYNEQFF. The CDR3 DNA reads as TGCGCCAGCAGCTTGATGGGGCGTCCTAGCGGGGGCCCTTTGCGATTCTACAATGAGCAGTTCTTC. Variable domain in full (rest from reference TRBV5-1 and TRBJ2-1): KAGVTQTPRYLIKTRGQQVTLSCSPISGHRSVSWYQQTPGQGLQFLFEYFSETQRNKGNFPGRFSGRQFSNSRSEMNVSTLELGDSALYLCASSLMGRPSGGPLRFYNEQFFGPGTRLTVL.

The chain employs TRBV5-6 and TRBJ2-7, with 7 bases matching TRBD1. Trimming cost V 3 bases and J 6 bases; bases outside gene matches: 3. The CDR3 has 12 amino acids. Per the germline V gene, CDR1 is SGHDT and CDR2 is YYEEEE. The CDR3 protein is CASSSTGVEQYF. The CDR3 nucleotides are TGTGCCAGCAGCTCTACAGGGGTCGAGCAGTACTTC.

The chain recombines TRBV7-9 with TRBJ2-5; 8 bases agree with TRBD1. Germline V gene lookup returns CDR1 SEHNR and CDR2 FQNEAQ (reference sequence). The trim removed 5 bases at V and 2 bases at J, leaving 10 bases unmatched. The CDR3 extends over 16 amino acids. The CDR3 protein is CASSPYGTGSQETQYF. CDR3 DNA sequence: TGTGCCAGCAGCCCGTACGGGACAGGATCGCAAGAGACCCAGTACTTC.

The rearrangement uses TRBV7-9 and TRBJ2-7; D might be TRBD1 (5 bases). The CDR3 contains 15 residues. V lost 7 bases and J lost 0, with 16 bases in between. CDR1 and CDR2 from the germline V gene are SEHNR and FQNEAQ (reference sequence). In DNA, the CDR3 is TGTGCCAGCACCCAAGGGGCGGCGAGCTCCTACGAGCAGTACTTC. It encodes CASTQGAASSYEQYF.

The chain uses TRBV10-3 and TRBJ2-7; the D call may be TRBD1 or TRBD2 (5 bases each). CDR3 length equals 13 residues. Per the germline V gene, CDR1 is ENHRY and CDR2 is SYGVKD. V gave up 6 bases and J gave up 7 bases, with 16 bases separating them. The CDR3 reads CAISRDAEGEQYF. In DNA, the CDR3 is TGTGCCATCAGCAGGGACGCCGAGGGGGAGCAGTACTTC.

This chain joins TRBV6-5 and TRBJ1-1; D gene uncertain. The V gene's germline CDR1 is MNHEY and CDR2 SVGAGI. Trimming removed 0 bases at V and 1 base at J, with 12 bases between. The CDR3 loop spans 16 amino acids. The CDR3 sequence is CASSYSGLGGNTEAFF. CDR3 sequence (DNA): TGTGCCAGCAGTTACTCTGGCCTCGGTGGGAACACTGAAGCTTTCTTT.

The chain employs TRBV4-2 and TRBJ2-7; 8 bases match TRBD2. The germline V gene has CDR1 LGHNA and CDR2 YNFKEQ. The CDR3 has 13 amino acids. V shed 4 bases, J shed 3 bases, and the junction held 2 bases outside the gene matches. The CDR3 sequence: CASSPREGYEQYF. CDR3 DNA sequence: TGTGCCAGCAGCCCCCGGGAGGGCTACGAGCAGTACTTC.

This chain uses TRBV28 with TRBJ1-1, with 7 bases that match TRBD1. V was pared by 5 bases and J by 1 base, with 4 bases of the junction left unmatched. From germline, CDR1 is MDHEN and CDR2 SYDVKM. The CDR3 sequence is 14 residues long. The CDR3 DNA reads as TGTGCCAGCAGTCACAGGGGATCGAACACTGAAGCTTTCTTT. Translation: CASSHRGSNTEAFF.

The J gene is TRBJ2-7, the V gene TRBV11-2; TRBD2 matches at 9 bases. Germline V lookup: CDR1 SGHAT, CDR2 FQNNGV. The CDR3 extends over 16 amino acids. Germline trimming cut 5 bases from V and 4 bases from J; bases unmatched to any gene: 12. The CDR3: CASSTPRAGGSYEQYF. In DNA, the CDR3 is TGTGCCAGCAGCACGCCTCGGGCGGGGGGGAGTTACGAGCAGTACTTC.

The rearrangement joins TRBV15 to TRBJ2-3; the D is unclear. The CDR3 length is 14 residues. The germline V gene has CDR1 LNHNV and CDR2 YYDKDF (reference sequence). V was cut by 1 base and J by 6 bases, with 11 bases left in between. Here the CDR3 reads CATSRAAKGDTQYF. The CDR3 bases are TGTGCCACCAGCAGAGCGGCCAAAGGGGATACGCAGTATTTT.

The gene calls are TRBV11-3 and TRBJ2-7, with TRBD2 as a possible D gene (6 bases). The germline V gene has CDR1 SGHNT and CDR2 YENEEA. Trimming stripped 3 bases from V and 0 bases from J, with 12 bases between. The CDR3 totals 15 residues. CDR3 sequence reads: CASSLKAGVSYEQYF. CDR3 in DNA: TGTGCCAGCAGCTTGAAAGCGGGCGTCTCCTACGAGCAGTACTTC.

The chain is built from TRBV10-3 and TRBJ2-5; 7 nucleotides align to TRBD2. CDR1 is ENHRY, CDR2 SYGVKD, per germline. V was clipped by 0 bases and J by 3 bases; unmatched bases: 4. CDR3 size: 15 residues. The CDR3, as DNA: TGTGCCATCAGTGAGTCTCTAGCGGACGAAGAGACCCAGTACTTC. Translation: CAISESLADEETQYF.

This chain links TRBV19 with TRBJ2-3; D may be TRBD2 (6 bases). V lost 0 bases to trimming and J lost 4 bases, with 14 bases between them. CDR3 size: 16 residues. Germline V CDR1 and CDR2: LNHDA, SQIVND (reference sequence). CDR3 nucleotides: TGTGCCAGTAGTATAGATGGCGCAGGGAGGTCAGATACGCAGTATTTT. Protein product: CASSIDGAGRSDTQYF. Together with reference TRBV19 and TRBJ2-3, the CDR3 gives the full variable domain: DGGITQSPKYLFRKEGQNVTLSCEQNLNHDAMYWYRQDPGQGLRLIYYSQIVNDFQKGDIAEGYSVSREKKESFPLTVTSAQKNPTAFYLCASSIDGAGRSDTQYFGPGTRLTVL.

The chain recombines TRBV6-4 with TRBJ2-3, with D tentatively TRBD1 (6 bases). CDR1 and CDR2 (germline): MRHNA, SNTAGT. The germline V and J ends were trimmed by 0 bases and 0 bases, with 7 bases remaining between them. CDR3 size: 15 residues. The DNA of the CDR3 is TGTGCCAGCAGTGACTCACAGGGAAGCACAGATACGCAGTATTTT. It specifies CASSDSQGSTDTQYF.

V gene TRBV28 combines with J gene TRBJ1-1; D might be TRBD1 (6 bases). Germline V gene sequence: CDR1 MDHEN, CDR2 SYDVKM. CDR3 length: 13 residues. V lost 7 bases, J lost 7 bases, and 16 bases lay in between. The DNA of the CDR3 is TGTGCCAGCAACTATGGGGGGCTTAGTGAAGCTTTCTTT. Translated, it gives CASNYGGLSEAFF.

This clone appeared a few times. The rearrangement joins TRBV4-1 to TRBJ2-1; 14 bases agree with TRBD2. V was pared by 3 bases and J by 9 bases, with 16 bases of the junction left unmatched. The germline V gene has CDR1 MGHRA and CDR2 YSYEKL. The CDR3 is 19 residues long. CDR3 in DNA: TGCGCCAGCAGCCATCCCGGACTAGCGGGAGGACCTGATCGCTTTGAGCAGTTCTTC. It yields the protein CASSHPGLAGGPDRFEQFF.

The rearrangement uses TRBV4-2 and TRBJ2-2; D ambiguous. V was trimmed by 2 bases and J by 3 bases, leaving 7 bases between them. Germline V gives CDR1 LGHNA, CDR2 YNFKEQ. This CDR3 is built from 14 residues. CDR3 region: CASSQIPHTGELFF. As DNA, the CDR3 is TGTGCCAGCAGCCAAATCCCTCACACCGGGGAGCTGTTTTTT.

The chain carries TRBV18 and TRBJ1-1; D not resolved. The ends were cut back, 3 bases at V and 3 bases at J, with 5 bases in the middle. Germline V gives CDR1 KGHSH, CDR2 LQKENI. The CDR3 runs 12 residues. CDR3 residues: CASSPRDTEAFF. CDR3 bases: TGTGCCAGCTCACCTAGAGACACTGAAGCTTTCTTT.

This rearrangement joins TRBV30 to TRBJ1-2; the D gene is possibly TRBD1 (6 bases). Trimming took off 3 bases at V and 4 bases at J, with 12 bases between the two ends. CDR3 length equals 13 residues. Germline CDR1 and CDR2: GTSNPN and SVGIG (reference sequence). CDR3 sequence (DNA): TGTGCCTGGAGGCCCCCGGACAGCTATGGCTACACCTTC. Its translation is CAWRPPDSYGYTF.

This chain links TRBV18 with TRBJ2-1; TRBD1 aligns across 11 bases. V dropped 5 bases and J dropped 7; count of bases not matched to a gene: 1. The germline V gene encodes CDR1 KGHSH and CDR2 LQKENI. This CDR3 region has 13 residues. CDR3 in amino acids: CASSGDRGNEQFF. The CDR3 coding sequence is TGTGCCAGCTCAGGGGACAGGGGGAATGAGCAGTTCTTC.

The gene calls are TRBV7-2 and TRBJ1-3; D ambiguous. CDR1 is SGHTA and CDR2 is FQGNSA in the germline V gene. V shed 1 base and J shed 3 bases, with 19 bases lying between them. The CDR3 is 18 amino acids. The CDR3 bases are TGTGCCAGCAGCTTAGTTAGTTTTGTGCGGGAGATTGGAAACACCATATATTTT. Residues: CASSLVSFVREIGNTIYF.

The rearrangement links TRBV6-1 to TRBJ1-1; no clear D gene. Germline CDR1 reads MNHNS; CDR2 reads SASEGT. This CDR3 is 15 amino acids long. Trimming took 5 bases from V and 1 from J, leaving 14 bases between them. The CDR3 nucleotides read TGTGCCAGCAGTCGACAAAGGGAGCCGAACACTGAAGCTTTCTTT. It encodes CASSRQREPNTEAFF.

V gene TRBV30 combines with J gene TRBJ2-1, with 7 bases fitting TRBD1. V lost 4 bases to trimming and J lost 10 bases; unmatched junction nucleotides: 7. The CDR3 loop spans 12 amino acids. Germline CDR1 reads GTSNPN; CDR2 reads SVGIG (reference sequence). DNA of the CDR3: TGTGCCTGGACAGGGGGATTGGGGGAGCAGTTCTTC. Protein: CAWTGGLGEQFF.

The CDR3 loop is CASSLTRGEQYF. CDR3 bases: TGTGCCAGCAGCCTCACTCGGGGTGAGCAGTACTTC. The rearrangement links TRBV6-6 to TRBJ2-7; possibly TRBD2 for D (5 bases). V shed 6 bases and J shed 7 bases, with 13 bases lying between them. Germline V gives CDR1 MNHNY, CDR2 SVGAGI (reference sequence). The CDR3 sequence is 12 residues long.

The CDR3 loop is CAWSPTGDRGRDQPQHF. CDR3 DNA sequence: TGTGCCTGGAGTCCTACGGGGGACAGGGGGCGGGATCAGCCCCAGCATTTT. The genes are TRBV30 and TRBJ1-5; 12 bases align to TRBD1. The CDR3 sequence is 17 residues long. Germline CDR1 GTSNPN, CDR2 SVGIG (reference sequence). J gave up 5 bases and V 2 bases, and 10 bases lay outside the gene matches.

This chain uses TRBV10-3 with TRBJ1-1; a possible D gene is TRBD1 (5 bases). From germline, CDR1 is ENHRY and CDR2 SYGVKD. Deletions cut 4 bases from V and 7 bases from J, with 13 bases between. This CDR3 is 13 amino acids long. The CDR3 here is CAISAAGTGEAFF. Here the CDR3 DNA reads TGTGCCATCAGTGCGGCCGGGACTGGTGAAGCTTTCTTT.

V is TRBV4-1 and J is TRBJ2-7, with TRBD1 matching over 7 bases. The CDR3 contains 14 residues. CDR1 MGHRA and CDR2 YSYEKL come from the germline V gene. Germline trimming cut 2 bases from V and 4 bases from J; bases unmatched to any gene: 5. The CDR3 DNA reads as TGCGCCAGCAGCCAACCGACAGGGAATTACGAGCAGTACTTC. This translates into CASSQPTGNYEQYF.

The chain has TRBV6-1 and TRBJ2-3; D gene ambiguous. In germline, CDR1 is MNHNS, CDR2 SASEGT. The CDR3 is 8 amino acids. The V and J ends lost 10 bases and 14 bases respectively, with 10 bases between them. The CDR3 nucleotides read TGTGCCACCCCCTGGGGGTATTTT. Protein product: CATPWGYF.

The chain uses TRBV7-9 and TRBJ2-7, with 10 bases identical to TRBD1. Germline lookup yields CDR1 SEHNR and CDR2 FQNEAQ (reference sequence). This CDR3 is 15 amino acids long. After removal of 5 bases from V and 11 bases from J, the junction contained 15 bases not matched to a gene. In DNA form, the CDR3 reads TGTGCCAGCAGCCCGGAGACAGGGGGCGCTGGATCCGAGTACTTC. This translates into CASSPETGGAGSEYF.

The V and J genes are TRBV6-6 and TRBJ2-7; 12 positions match TRBD2. V was pared by 0 bases and J by 1 base, with 1 base of the junction left unmatched. The CDR3 spans 16 residues. Germline loops: CDR1 MNHNY, CDR2 SVGAGI (reference sequence). This chain's CDR3 is CASSYSGLAGSYEQYF. The DNA of the CDR3 is TGTGCCAGCAGTTACTCGGGACTAGCGGGTTCCTACGAGCAGTACTTC.

CDR3 sequence: CAWILGNGNTIYF. The DNA for the CDR3 is TGTGCCTGGATTTTGGGCAATGGAAACACCATATATTTT. The chain is built from TRBV30 and TRBJ1-3, with D hard to call. This CDR3 is 13 amino acids long. Between the trimmed V and J ends, which lost 4 bases and 3 bases, there was a span of 10 bases. Germline V gene sequence: CDR1 GTSNPN, CDR2 SVGIG (reference sequence).